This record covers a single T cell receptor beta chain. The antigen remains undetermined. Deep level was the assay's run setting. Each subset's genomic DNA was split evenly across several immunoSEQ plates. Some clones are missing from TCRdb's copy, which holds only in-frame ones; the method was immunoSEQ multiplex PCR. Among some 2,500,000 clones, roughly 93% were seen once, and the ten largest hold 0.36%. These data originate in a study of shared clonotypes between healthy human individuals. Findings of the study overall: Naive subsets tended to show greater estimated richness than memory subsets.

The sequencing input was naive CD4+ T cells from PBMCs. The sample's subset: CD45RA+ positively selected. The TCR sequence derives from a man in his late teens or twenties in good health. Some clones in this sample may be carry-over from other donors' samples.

The CDR3 DNA reads as TGCAGTGCCCTGGGGGCAGATACGCAGTATTTT. This encodes CSALGADTQYF. The chain couples TRBV20-1 to TRBJ2-3; possibly TRBD1 or TRBD2 for D (5 bases each). Deletions cut 6 bases from V and 4 bases from J, with 8 bases between. CDR3 length: 11 residues. Germline CDR1 DFQATT, CDR2 SNEGSKA (reference sequence).